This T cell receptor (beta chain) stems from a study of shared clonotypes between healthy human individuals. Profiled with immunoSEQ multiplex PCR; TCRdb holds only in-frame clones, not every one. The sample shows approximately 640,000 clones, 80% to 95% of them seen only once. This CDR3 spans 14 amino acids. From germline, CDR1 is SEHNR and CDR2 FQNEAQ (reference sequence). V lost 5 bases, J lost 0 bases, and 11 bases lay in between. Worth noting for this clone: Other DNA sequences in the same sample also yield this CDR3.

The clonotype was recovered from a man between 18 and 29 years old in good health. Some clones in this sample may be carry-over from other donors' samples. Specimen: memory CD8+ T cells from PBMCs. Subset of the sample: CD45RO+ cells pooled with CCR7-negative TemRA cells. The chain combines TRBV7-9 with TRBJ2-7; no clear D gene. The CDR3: CASSPGPSSYEQYF. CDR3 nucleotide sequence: TGTGCCAGCAGCCCTGGACCGAGCTCCTACGAGCAGTACTTC.